These 7 T cell receptor beta chains came from one sample sequenced in a study of T cell repertoires in cytomegalovirus infection. TCRdb independently ran MiXCR on the reads; one entry per CDR3 protein. The data show about 700,000 distinct CDR3 sequences, about 33% seen once. These receptors have no known antigen. The material was cultured PBMCs, obtained from culture after CMV antigen stimulation. The receptors come from a human donor in good health (CMV status not recorded). Some clones in this sample may be carry-over from other donors' samples.

On this clonotype itself: A read error may produce the germline difference seen at one junction end. V is TRBV7-2 and J is TRBJ2-1, with D unclear. The CDR3 loop spans 15 amino acids. From germline, CDR1 is SGHTA and CDR2 FQGNSA. The CDR3 is CASSLWSNSYNEQLF. CDR3 in DNA: TGTGCCAGCAGCTTATGGTCCAACTCCTACAATGAGCAGCTCTTC.

This clonotype was found a few times. A much larger clone differs from this one at a single base, so this may be a read error. The rearrangement links TRBV7-6 to TRBJ2-7, with no clear D. Trimming removed 0 bases from V and 2 bases from J, with 5 bases in between. CDR3 length equals 13 residues. Germline CDR1 reads SGHVS; CDR2 reads FNYEAQ. The CDR3 spells CASSLAQPYEQYF. As DNA, the CDR3 is TGTGCCAGCAGCTTAGCACAGCCCTACGAGCAGTACTTC.

This clonotype was detected many times. V and J are TRBV7-2 and TRBJ2-3; the match to TRBD2 covers 14 bases. This CDR3 contains 17 residues. Unmatched junction bases numbered 8, after V lost 6 bases and J lost 3 bases. Germline loops: CDR1 SGHTA, CDR2 FQGNSA. In DNA form, the CDR3 reads TGTGCCAGCAGGATTAAGGGACTAGCGGGAGATACAGATACGCAGTATTTT. Its protein is CASRIKGLAGDTDTQYF. The whole variable domain, remainder taken from reference TRBV7-2 and TRBJ2-3, is GAGVSQSPSNKVTEKGKDVELRCDPISGHTALYWYRQSLGQGLEFLIYFQGNSAPDKSGLPSDRFSAERTGGSVSTLTIQRTQQEDSAVYLCASRIKGLAGDTDTQYFGPGTRLTVL.

This clonotype has only a few counts. The chain combines TRBV12-3 or TRBV12-4 with TRBJ2-5; unclear D gene. CDR3 length: 14 residues. The germline V and J ends were trimmed by 6 bases and 5 bases, with 16 bases remaining between them. The CDR3 DNA follows: TGTGCCAGCAGCCAAGACACCTTCGGCGAGACCCAGTACTTC. It specifies CASSQDTFGETQYF.

The chain employs TRBV6-8 and TRBJ2-7; 7 nucleotides agree with TRBD2. The CDR3 contains 13 residues. The germline V gene encodes CDR1 MNHGY and CDR2 SAAAGT. The V and J ends lost 8 bases and 5 bases, in that order; junction bases with no gene match: 9. The CDR3 bases are TGTGCCAGCCGTCGGGGGGTCGGACACGAGCAGTACTTC. Translating it yields CASRRGVGHEQYF.

This clonotype was detected a few times. The chain joins TRBV29-1 to TRBJ2-3; the D gene could be TRBD1 or TRBD2 (5 bases each). This CDR3 has 13 amino acids. V lost 4 bases and J lost 3, with 11 bases in between. In germline, CDR1 is SQVTM, CDR2 ANQGSEA. CDR3 sequence reads: CSVGDGRTDTQYF. CDR3 in DNA: TGCAGCGTTGGGGACGGTCGTACAGATACGCAGTATTTT.

The genes are TRBV19 and TRBJ2-1; D may be TRBD2 (6 bases). Per germline, CDR1 LNHDA and CDR2 SQIVND (reference sequence). V was cut by 7 bases and J by 5 bases, with 15 bases left in between. The CDR3 has 14 residues. The DNA for the CDR3 is TGTGCCAGTACCCATGGGGGACTGAACAATGAGCAGTTCTTC. As protein: CASTHGGLNNEQFF.